The 25 T cell receptor beta chains listed next were all sequenced from one sample in a study of blood T cell repertoires in COVID-19. Sequencing used immunoSEQ multiplex PCR; TCRdb keeps in-frame clones, though not all of them. The table includes 150,000 or so clones, around 80% detected once. What was sequenced was peripheral blood. The receptors stem from an elderly woman with active or convalescent COVID-19.

J is TRBJ1-4 and V is TRBV18; 9 nucleotides agree with TRBD1. J was trimmed by 6 bases and V by 3 bases; bases with no gene match: 8. Per germline, CDR1 KGHSH and CDR2 LQKENI. The CDR3 length is 16 residues. The CDR3 sequence: CASSPFSGTGYEKLFF. Written as DNA, the CDR3 is TGTGCCAGCTCACCCTTTTCCGGGACAGGGTATGAAAAACTGTTTTTT.

The chain has TRBV13 and TRBJ2-7, with a weak D call TRBD1 (6 bases). The CDR3 totals 14 residues. Trimming shortened V by 7 bases and J by 6 bases, and 19 bases separated the two germline ends. CDR1 PRHDT and CDR2 FYEKMQ come from the germline V gene (reference sequence). The CDR3 loop reads CASTLSQGITEQYF. In nucleotides, the CDR3 is TGTGCCAGCACCCTCAGCCAGGGGATTACCGAGCAGTACTTC.

The chain carries TRBV19 and TRBJ1-2, with D uncertain. The CDR3 is made up of 14 amino acids. With 6 bases removed from V and 8 bases from J, the gap between germline ends came to 19 bases. Germline V gene sequence: CDR1 LNHDA, CDR2 SQIVND (reference sequence). This chain's CDR3 is CASSTNERLRGYTF. CDR3 nucleotides: TGTGCCAGTAGCACTAATGAAAGGCTTCGAGGCTACACCTTC.

V gene TRBV27 combines with J gene TRBJ2-6, with unresolved D. Between the trimmed V and J ends, which lost 5 bases and 0 bases, there was a span of 5 bases. CDR3 length equals 14 residues. Germline V gene sequence: CDR1 MNHEY, CDR2 SMNVEV (reference sequence). CDR3 sequence: CASSPLSGANVLTF. As DNA, the CDR3 is TGTGCCAGCAGTCCCCTCTCTGGGGCCAACGTCCTGACTTTC.

This chain links TRBV2 with TRBJ2-7; D is perhaps TRBD1 (5 bases). Germline loops: CDR1 SNHLY, CDR2 FYNNEI. The ends were cut back, 7 bases at V and 9 bases at J, with 22 bases in the middle. The CDR3 runs 14 residues. The CDR3 reads CASTPPRPGNVQYF. The CDR3 DNA sequence: TGTGCCAGCACACCCCCTCGGCCAGGGAATGTGCAGTACTTC.

The chain employs TRBV6-5 and TRBJ1-5, with D possibly TRBD1 on 5 matching bases. The CDR3 sequence is 15 residues long. V was pared by 8 bases and J by 0 bases, with 14 bases between. Germline V gene data show CDR1 as MNHEY and CDR2 as SVGAGI. The CDR3 is CASSTDIGSNQPQHF. CDR3 bases: TGTGCCAGCTCGACAGACATAGGTAGCAATCAGCCCCAGCATTTT.

This chain links TRBV30 with TRBJ1-2; TRBD1 aligns across 7 bases. Looked up from germline, CDR1 is GTSNPN and CDR2 is SVGIG (reference sequence). With V trimmed by 5 bases and J by 5 bases, 8 bases remained unmatched. The CDR3 spans 13 residues. Written as DNA, the CDR3 is TGTGCCTGGGGGAGGGACAGACCATATGGCTACACCTTC. It translates to CAWGRDRPYGYTF. Full variable domain (outside the CDR3, taken from reference TRBV30 and TRBJ1-2): SQTIHQWPATLVQPVGSPLSLECTVEGTSNPNLYWYRQAAGRGLQLLFYSVGIGQISSEVPQNLSASRPQDRQFILSSKKLLLSDSGFYLCAWGRDRPYGYTFGSGTRLTVV.

The chain joins TRBV11-1 to TRBJ2-7; 8 positions match TRBD2. Unmatched junction bases numbered 7, after V lost 5 bases and J lost 4 bases. CDR3 length: 14 amino acids. Germline V gene sequence: CDR1 SGHAT, CDR2 FQDESV (reference sequence). The CDR3 loop is CASSLGLAGYEQYF. CDR3 nucleotide sequence: TGTGCCAGCAGCCTCGGGCTAGCGGGTTACGAGCAGTACTTC. The entire variable domain, with the rest obtained from reference TRBV11-1 and TRBJ2-7, is as follows: EAEVAQSPRYKITEKSQAVAFWCDPISGHATLYWYRQILGQGPELLVQFQDESVVDDSQLPKDRFSAERLKGVDSTLKIQPAELGDSAMYLCASSLGLAGYEQYFGPGTRLTVT.

The chain has TRBV9 and TRBJ1-5; the match to TRBD1 covers 10 bases. This CDR3 region has 15 residues. V was pared by 5 bases and J by 11 bases, with 13 bases of the junction left unmatched. Germline V gene lookup returns CDR1 SGDLS and CDR2 YYNGEE. The CDR3 reads CASRNSGQGSLAQHF. CDR3 coding DNA: TGTGCCAGCAGGAATTCGGGACAGGGGAGTCTTGCCCAGCATTTT.

The chain couples TRBV7-8 to TRBJ2-5, with D perhaps matching TRBD2 (7 bases). The germline V gene encodes CDR1 SGHVS and CDR2 FQNEAQ. V dropped 1 base and J dropped 7 bases, with 16 bases sitting between them. The CDR3 has 15 residues. In DNA form, the CDR3 reads TGTGCCAGCAGCTTAGAAGCGGGACATTACATGACCCAGTACTTC. Encoded protein: CASSLEAGHYMTQYF.

The chain is built from TRBV6-5 and TRBJ2-7, with D tentatively TRBD1 or TRBD2 (6 bases each). The germline V gene has CDR1 MNHEY and CDR2 SVGAGI. The CDR3 spans 14 residues. Trimming cost V 6 bases and J 2 bases, with 14 bases left between them. The CDR3 here is CASRYREEAYEQYF. The CDR3 DNA follows: TGTGCCAGCAGATACAGGGAGGAGGCCTACGAGCAGTACTTC.

The V gene is TRBV5-6, the J gene TRBJ2-3, with D maybe TRBD1 (6 bases). Germline V gene lookup returns CDR1 SGHDT and CDR2 YYEEEE. There are 15 residues in the CDR3. The ends were cut back, 1 base at V and 4 bases at J, with 13 bases in the middle. DNA of the CDR3: TGTGCCAGCAGCTTGTTCGCAGGGGTCCCAGATACGCAGTATTTT. The encoded protein is CASSLFAGVPDTQYF.

The V call is TRBV19, the J call TRBJ1-6; TRBD1 agrees at 9 bases. The V segment lost 6 bases and the J segment 7 bases; nucleotides outside the gene matches: 7. CDR3 size: 15 residues. Germline assignment: CDR1 LNHDA and CDR2 SQIVND (reference sequence). CDR3 DNA sequence: TGTGCCAGTAGAAGATCCGGGACAGGGAATTCACCCCTCCACTTT. As protein: CASRRSGTGNSPLHF.

The chain recombines TRBV30 with TRBJ2-7; no clear D. Per germline, CDR1 GTSNPN and CDR2 SVGIG (reference sequence). There are 11 residues in the CDR3. V was clipped by 2 bases and J by 4 bases, with 6 bases between them. The CDR3 sequence is CAWSPEYEQYF. The CDR3, as DNA: TGTGCCTGGAGTCCCGAGTACGAGCAGTACTTC. Combining the CDR3 with reference TRBV30 and TRBJ2-7 gives the whole variable domain SQTIHQWPATLVQPVGSPLSLECTVEGTSNPNLYWYRQAAGRGLQLLFYSVGIGQISSEVPQNLSASRPQDRQFILSSKKLLLSDSGFYLCAWSPEYEQYFGPGTRLTVT.

Only a few counts were recorded for this clone. V usage is TRBV7-2 and J usage is TRBJ1-2; D not certain. CDR3 length: 13 amino acids. V lost 4 bases and J lost 0, with 6 bases in between. Germline V gene sequence: CDR1 SGHTA, CDR2 FQGNSA. The CDR3 DNA reads TGTGCCAGCAGCTCACAGACTAACTATGGCTACACCTTC. This gives the protein CASSSQTNYGYTF.

This clone was picked up one time. This sequence joins TRBV4-2 and TRBJ2-3; tentative D call: TRBD2 (6 bases). CDR3 size: 19 residues. With 0 bases removed from V and 0 bases from J, the gap between germline ends came to 19 bases. Germline V gene sequence: CDR1 LGHNA, CDR2 YNFKEQ. CDR3 loop: CASSQDSPSETSSTDTQYF. The CDR3 bases are TGTGCCAGCAGCCAAGATAGCCCTAGCGAGACCTCTAGCACAGATACGCAGTATTTT.

The gene calls are TRBV2 and TRBJ2-2; TRBD1 matches 7 bases. CDR1 is SNHLY, CDR2 FYNNEI, per germline. V was pared by 5 bases and J by 4 bases, with 1 base of the junction left unmatched. The CDR3 totals 13 residues. In DNA, the CDR3 is TGTGCCAGCAGTCCAGGGGGCACCGGGGAGCTGTTTTTT. Its protein product is CASSPGGTGELFF.

This chain joins TRBV5-4 and TRBJ1-2; 9 bases line up with TRBD1. The CDR3 is 15 amino acids. Germline CDR1 and CDR2: SGHNT and YYREEE (reference sequence). J was trimmed by 7 bases and V by 0 bases; bases with no gene match: 7. The CDR3 region has the DNA TGTGCCAGCAGCTTGGCTTCGGACAGGGGCTTTGGCTACACCTTC. Translated, it gives CASSLASDRGFGYTF.

This chain uses TRBV5-1 with TRBJ1-1; D is uncertain. Germline values: CDR1 SGHRS, CDR2 YFSETQ. The ends were cut back, 5 bases at V and 11 bases at J, with 22 bases in the middle. This CDR3 contains 14 residues. CDR3 in DNA: TGCGCCAGCAGTTCCAGGTCTAAGGAAACGGTGGCTTTCTTT. Translating gives CASSSRSKETVAFF.

This clone was counted at least ten times. The chain combines TRBV9 with TRBJ2-1, with 9 bases identical to TRBD1. Per germline, CDR1 SGDLS and CDR2 YYNGEE. The CDR3 has 15 amino acids. Trimming cost V 6 bases and J 4 bases; bases outside gene matches: 8. CDR3 residues: CASTRGTGTYNEQFF. In DNA form, the CDR3 reads TGTGCCAGCACTAGGGGGACAGGGACATACAATGAGCAGTTCTTC.

The chain combines TRBV7-8 with TRBJ1-2; D is perhaps TRBD1 (5 bases). Germline CDR1 SGHVS, CDR2 FQNEAQ. Trimming took 2 bases from V and 7 from J, leaving 17 bases between them. CDR3 length: 15 residues. The CDR3 sequence is CASSLIAGQGGGYTF. The CDR3 DNA is TGTGCCAGCAGCTTAATTGCTGGGCAGGGTGGTGGCTACACCTTC.

This chain connects TRBV9 to TRBJ1-2, with TRBD1 matching over 9 bases. Germline CDR1 is SGDLS and CDR2 is YYNGEE. V shed 4 bases, J shed 7 bases, and the junction held 5 bases outside the gene matches. The CDR3 sequence is 13 residues long. This CDR3 reads CASSITGGVGYTF. The DNA for the CDR3 is TGTGCCAGCAGCATTACAGGGGGCGTTGGCTACACCTTC.

The chain combines TRBV29-1 with TRBJ1-1; 10 bases match TRBD1. J lost 1 base, V lost 8 bases, and 7 bases had no gene match. This CDR3 has 14 amino acids. The germline CDR1 and CDR2 sequences are SQVTM and ANQGSEA. This CDR3 reads CSSLRDRGNTEAFF. CDR3 bases: TGCAGCTCACTCCGGGACAGGGGGAACACTGAAGCTTTCTTT.

V is TRBV5-4 and J is TRBJ2-7; 9 positions agree with TRBD1. V trimming: 0 bases; J trimming: 3 bases; junction bases outside the gene matches: 4. Germline lookup yields CDR1 SGHNT and CDR2 YYREEE (reference sequence). There are 15 residues in the CDR3. CDR3 in DNA: TGTGCCAGCAGCTTGGATGCGGGACAGGGCTACGAGCAGTACTTC. Protein sequence: CASSLDAGQGYEQYF.

J is TRBJ2-2 and V is TRBV11-2, with 7 bases fitting TRBD1. The CDR3 covers 15 residues. Germline values: CDR1 SGHAT, CDR2 FQNNGV. Trimming cost V 5 bases and J 5 bases; bases outside gene matches: 8. This CDR3 reads CASSNTGVRTGELFF. Here the CDR3 DNA reads TGTGCCAGCAGCAACACAGGGGTCAGGACCGGGGAGCTGTTTTTT. Using reference TRBV11-2 and TRBJ2-2 for the parts outside the CDR3, the full variable domain is EAGVAQSPRYKIIEKRQSVAFWCNPISGHATLYWYQQILGQGPKLLIQFQNNGVVDDSQLPKDRFSAERLKGVDSTLKIQPAKLEDSAVYLCASSNTGVRTGELFFGEGSRLTVL.